This TCR beta chain was captured by sequencing in a study of molecular identifiers for immune sequencing clone quantification. Study-wide background: The replicate experiment used RNA from roughly 21,000 or 96,000 naive CD8 cells. This RNA was split into five aliquots, and four of them were sequenced.

Remarks on this clonotype: Antigen: not known. Its ends do not fully match the called genes, so a read error is possible.

Study results and limitations: Among about a million naive cells, spiked Jurkat TCR RNA from a single cell was reportedly detectable.

Sorted cells numbering 20,000 to 1,000,000, with 10%, 30% or 50% RNA, yielded the naive CD8 libraries. A single record per CDR3 protein comes from TCRdb applying MiXCR to the PCR reads. The sample has nearly 650,000 distinct CDR3 sequences, about 25% seen once. The TCR sequence derives from a human donor in good health. Some libraries in this study had Jurkat cell RNA spiked in. Sequenced material: naive CD8+ T cells from blood, with Jurkat cell RNA spiked in. Indicated subset: FACS-sorted CD8+CD4-CCR7+CD45RA+ naive T cells.

The CDR3 sequence is CIVGTESSYEQYF. CDR3 sequence (DNA): TGCATCGTTGGCACAGAGAGCTCCTACGAGCAGTACTTC. This chain uses TRBV29-1 with TRBJ2-7; no firm D call. The germline V gene has CDR1 SQVTM and CDR2 ANQGSEA. The CDR3 loop spans 13 amino acids.